The 17 T cell receptor beta chains below come from one sample, sequenced in a study of OX40 agonist ivuxolimab in advanced cancers. Using immunoSEQ multiplex PCR, the repertoire was profiled, and TCRdb retains in-frame clones only, with some absent. The sample lists nearly 80,000 clones, 70% to 85% occurring once. The material sequenced was CD4+ or CD8+ T cells sorted from blood, taken in a trial of the OX40 agonist ivuxolimab. Receptors originate from an adult with an advanced solid tumor such as melanoma, head and neck, liver or kidney cancer.

V gene TRBV19 combines with J gene TRBJ1-4; possibly TRBD1 for D (6 bases). The CDR3 sequence is 17 residues long. V was cut by 6 bases and J by 0 bases, with 17 bases left in between. Germline-derived CDR1 and CDR2 are LNHDA and SQIVND (reference sequence). CDR3 region: CASRLTGIPTTNEKLFF. CDR3 in DNA: TGTGCCAGTAGGTTGACAGGTATTCCGACAACTAATGAAAAACTGTTTTTT.

V usage is TRBV5-4 and J usage is TRBJ2-3, with 12 bases identical to TRBD2. The CDR3 sequence is 16 residues long. Unmatched junction bases numbered 4, after V lost 2 bases and J lost 3 bases. Germline V gene data show CDR1 as SGHNT and CDR2 as YYREEE (reference sequence). This CDR3 reads CASSFPSGGETDTQYF. The DNA of the CDR3 is TGTGCCAGCAGCTTCCCTAGCGGGGGGGAGACAGATACGCAGTATTTT.

This chain joins TRBV5-1 and TRBJ1-2, with 11 nucleotides matching TRBD1. V lost 4 bases and J lost 5; bases outside the gene matches: 4. Per the germline V gene, CDR1 is SGHRS and CDR2 is YFSETQ. This CDR3 spans 14 amino acids. The CDR3 reads CASSLRDRGYGYTF. The CDR3 region has the DNA TGCGCCAGCAGCCTCCGGGACAGGGGGTATGGCTACACCTTC.

The chain joins TRBV5-6 to TRBJ1-5, with 7 nucleotides matching TRBD1. V dropped 1 base and J dropped 2; count of bases not matched to a gene: 6. Germline CDR1 and CDR2: SGHDT and YYEEEE. This CDR3 is built from 16 residues. CDR3 coding DNA: TGTGCCAGCAGCTTGTCGACAGGGCAGCGCAATCAGCCCCAGCATTTT. It codes for CASSLSTGQRNQPQHF.

V and J are TRBV7-2 and TRBJ2-2; no definite D call. There are 16 residues in the CDR3. CDR1 and CDR2 from the germline V gene are SGHTA and FQGNSA. The ends were cut back, 1 base at V and 6 bases at J, with 15 bases in the middle. The CDR3 region is CASSLDSAFDAGELFF. CDR3 nucleotides: TGTGCCAGCAGCTTAGATTCGGCTTTCGATGCCGGGGAGCTGTTTTTT. The full variable domain, with the rest looked up from reference TRBV7-2 and TRBJ2-2, is GAGVSQSPSNKVTEKGKDVELRCDPISGHTALYWYRQSLGQGLEFLIYFQGNSAPDKSGLPSDRFSAERTGGSVSTLTIQRTQQEDSAVYLCASSLDSAFDAGELFFGEGSRLTVL.

The J gene is TRBJ2-2, the V gene TRBV7-7, with 8 bases that match TRBD1. J was trimmed by 1 base and V by 2 bases; bases with no gene match: 3. This CDR3 has 16 residues. CDR1 is SSHAT and CDR2 is FNYEAQ in the germline V gene (reference sequence). CDR3 region: CASSLRTGKNTGELFF. The CDR3 DNA reads TGTGCCAGCAGCTTAAGGACAGGGAAGAACACCGGGGAGCTGTTTTTT.

V is TRBV28 and J is TRBJ1-6, with D perhaps TRBD1 (5 bases). This CDR3 has 17 residues. V was shortened by 4 bases and J by 1 base, with 14 bases between the two germline ends. Germline CDR1 MDHEN, CDR2 SYDVKM. The CDR3 DNA reads as TGTGCCAGCAGTTCCGAACCCAGGGTGTCCTATAATTCACCCCTCCACTTT. It specifies CASSSEPRVSYNSPLHF.

For the CDR3, the DNA is TGTGCCAGCAGCTTCGGACAGAGCTCCTACAATGAGCAGTTCTTC. Its protein product is CASSFGQSSYNEQFF. V is TRBV7-3 and J is TRBJ2-1, with a tentative D call TRBD1 (6 bases). Germline CDR1 is SGHTA and CDR2 is FQGTGA. V dropped 3 bases and J dropped 0 bases, with 9 bases sitting between them. The CDR3 sequence is 15 residues long. Using reference TRBV7-3 and TRBJ2-1 for the parts outside the CDR3, the full variable domain is GAGVSQTPSNKVTEKGKYVELRCDPISGHTALYWYRQSLGQGPEFLIYFQGTGAADDSGLPNDRFFAVRPEGSVSTLKIQRTERGDSAVYLCASSFGQSSYNEQFFGPGTRLTVL.

CDR3 loop: CASSDTGEYGYTF. CDR3 nucleotide sequence: TGTGCCAGCAGTGACACAGGGGAGTATGGCTACACCTTC. The V call is TRBV6-5, the J call TRBJ1-2; TRBD1 agrees at 7 bases. CDR1 MNHEY and CDR2 SVGAGI come from the germline V gene. The V segment lost 5 bases and the J segment 5 bases; nucleotides outside the gene matches: 5. The CDR3 runs to 13 residues.

The gene calls are TRBV6-1 and TRBJ1-4; no clear D. The length of the CDR3 is 11 residues. Between the trimmed V and J ends, which lost 6 bases and 7 bases, there was a span of 6 bases. CDR1 is MNHNS and CDR2 is SASEGT in the germline V gene. The CDR3 DNA follows: TGTGCCAGCAGATTAGGTGAAAAACTGTTTTTT. Amino acids: CASRLGEKLFF.

The chain combines TRBV5-1 with TRBJ2-1; tentatively, D is TRBD1 (6 bases). The V end was cut by 6 bases, the J end by 4 bases, with 17 bases between. The CDR3 spans 15 residues. In germline, CDR1 is SGHRS, CDR2 YFSETQ. The CDR3 here is CASKQTDSVYNEQFF. The CDR3 DNA follows: TGCGCCAGCAAACAAACGGACAGCGTTTACAATGAGCAGTTCTTC.

The rearrangement links TRBV5-1 to TRBJ2-2; TRBD1 aligns across 7 bases. The germline V gene encodes CDR1 SGHRS and CDR2 YFSETQ. Trimming cost V 0 bases and J 5 bases; bases outside gene matches: 4. The CDR3 is made up of 15 amino acids. CDR3 DNA sequence: TGCGCCAGCAGCTTGGAAGGGGGCCGGACCGGGGAGCTGTTTTTT. Translating gives CASSLEGGRTGELFF.

This sequence joins TRBV15 and TRBJ2-3; D is perhaps TRBD2 (5 bases). The germline gives CDR1 LNHNV, CDR2 YYDKDF (reference sequence). The V and J ends lost 1 base and 6 bases respectively, with 17 bases between them. The CDR3 is 16 residues long. The CDR3 region has the DNA TGTGCCACCAGCAGAGCCGGGGAGAGGCCCACGGATACGCAGTATTTT. Amino acid sequence: CATSRAGERPTDTQYF.

The chain carries TRBV6-1 and TRBJ1-6, with 8 bases lining up with TRBD1. This CDR3 spans 14 amino acids. Losses at the gene ends were 6 bases for V and 9 bases for J; bases not matched to a gene: 7. Germline-derived CDR1 and CDR2 are MNHNS and SASEGT. DNA for the CDR3: TGTGCCAGCAGACGCGACAGGGGAGTTTCACCCCTCCACTTT. Protein sequence: CASRRDRGVSPLHF.

The chain links TRBV7-2 to TRBJ2-6; tentative D call: TRBD2 (5 bases). V was cut by 5 bases and J by 0 bases, with 8 bases left in between. Looked up from germline, CDR1 is SGHTA and CDR2 is FQGNSA. CDR3 size: 15 residues. CDR3 sequence reads: CASSPRASGANVLTF. The CDR3 DNA is TGTGCCAGCAGCCCGAGGGCCTCTGGGGCCAACGTCCTGACTTTC.

This chain links TRBV7-8 with TRBJ2-1, with a tentative D call TRBD2 (7 bases). Germline V CDR1 and CDR2: SGHVS, FQNEAQ. The CDR3 is 15 amino acids. Trimming shortened V by 4 bases and J by 14 bases, and 24 bases separated the two germline ends. The chain's CDR3 is CASSSGRGGDLTKFF. The CDR3 nucleotides read TGTGCCAGCAGCTCAGGGAGGGGGGGAGACCTAACAAAGTTCTTC.

The rearrangement uses TRBV6-1 and TRBJ1-2, with 7 bases lining up with TRBD1. V dropped 9 bases and J dropped 5; count of bases not matched to a gene: 6. The V gene's germline CDR1 is MNHNS and CDR2 SASEGT. This CDR3 has 12 residues. In DNA form, the CDR3 reads TGTGCCAGTTCAGGGACAGTATATGGCTACACCTTC. This sequence encodes CASSGTVYGYTF.